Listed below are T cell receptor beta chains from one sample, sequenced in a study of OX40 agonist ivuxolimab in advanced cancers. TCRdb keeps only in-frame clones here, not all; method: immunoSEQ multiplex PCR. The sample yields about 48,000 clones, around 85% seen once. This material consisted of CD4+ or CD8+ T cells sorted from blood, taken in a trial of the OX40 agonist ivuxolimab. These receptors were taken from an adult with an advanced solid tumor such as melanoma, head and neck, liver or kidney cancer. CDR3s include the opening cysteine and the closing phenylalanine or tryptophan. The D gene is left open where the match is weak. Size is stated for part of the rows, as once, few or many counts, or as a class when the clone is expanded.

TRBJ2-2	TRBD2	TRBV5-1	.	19	CASSLAKFRGLGMSGELFF	TGCGCCAGCAGCTTGGCCAAGTTTCGGGGACTAGGGATGTCCGGGGAGCTGTTTTTT
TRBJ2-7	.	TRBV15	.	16	CATSIVLGGTTYEQYF	TGTGCCACCAGCATTGTACTAGGTGGCACGACCTACGAGCAGTACTTC
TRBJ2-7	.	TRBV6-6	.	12	CASSASTYEQYF	TGTGCCAGCAGTGCGTCCACTTACGAGCAGTACTTC
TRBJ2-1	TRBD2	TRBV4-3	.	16	CASSQSLGGTYNEQFF	TGCGCCAGCAGCCAATCGTTGGGGGGGACCTACAATGAGCAGTTCTTC
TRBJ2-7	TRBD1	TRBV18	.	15	CASSPGQGGAYEQYF	TGTGCCAGCTCACCAGGGCAAGGGGGCGCATACGAGCAGTACTTC
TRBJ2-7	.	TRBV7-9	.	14	CASSDSGEFYEQYF	TGTGCCAGCAGCGATAGTGGGGAGTTCTACGAGCAGTACTTC
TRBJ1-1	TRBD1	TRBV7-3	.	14	CASSFRQGFTEAFF	TGTGCCAGCAGCTTTCGACAGGGTTTCACTGAAGCTTTCTTT
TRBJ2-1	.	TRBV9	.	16	CASSVAPASFYNEQFF	TGTGCCAGCAGCGTAGCACCAGCCTCCTTTTACAATGAGCAGTTCTTC
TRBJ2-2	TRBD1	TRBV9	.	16	CASSVAAGGSTGELFF	TGTGCCAGCAGCGTAGCCGCAGGGGGATCCACCGGGGAGCTGTTTTTT
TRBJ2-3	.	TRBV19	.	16	CASSISQGSIRDTQYF	TGTGCCAGTAGTATATCACAGGGTTCTATCCGGGATACGCAGTATTTT
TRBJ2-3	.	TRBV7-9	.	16	CASSWGGGKIADTQYF	TGTGCCAGCAGCTGGGGTGGAGGGAAAATAGCAGATACGCAGTATTTT
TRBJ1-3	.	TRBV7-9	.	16	CASSLARDQSGNTIYF	TGTGCCAGCAGCTTAGCCCGGGATCAATCTGGAAACACCATATATTTT
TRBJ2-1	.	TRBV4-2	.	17	CASSQDSGGVAYNEQFF	TGTGCCAGCAGCCAAGATTCCGGCGGTGTCGCCTACAATGAGCAGTTCTTC
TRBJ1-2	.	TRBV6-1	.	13	CASSPSGRVGYTF	TGTGCCAGCAGCCCCTCGGGCAGGGTTGGCTACACCTTC
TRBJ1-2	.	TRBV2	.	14	CASSESEGYRGYTF	TGTGCCAGCAGTGAATCTGAGGGTTATCGTGGCTACACCTTC
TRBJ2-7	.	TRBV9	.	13	CASSVGEGDEQYF	TGTGCCAGCAGCGTAGGAGAAGGCGACGAGCAGTACTTC
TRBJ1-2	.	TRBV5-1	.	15	CASSADWIGPYGYTF	TGCGCCAGCAGCGCCGACTGGATAGGGCCCTATGGCTACACCTTC
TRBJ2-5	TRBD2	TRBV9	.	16	CASSVGPSGIQETQYF	TGTGCCAGCAGCGTAGGTCCTAGCGGGATTCAAGAGACCCAGTACTTC
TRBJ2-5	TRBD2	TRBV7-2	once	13	CASSPPPGGTQYF	TGTGCCAGCAGCCCCCCCCCGGGAGGGACCCAGTACTTC
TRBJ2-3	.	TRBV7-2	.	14	CASSLVGTGDTQYF	TGTGCCAGCAGCTTAGTTGGGACGGGGGATACGCAGTATTTT
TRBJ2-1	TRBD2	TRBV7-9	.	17	CASSAPRTSGAYNEQFF	TGTGCCAGCAGCGCCCCGCGGACTAGCGGGGCCTACAATGAGCAGTTCTTC
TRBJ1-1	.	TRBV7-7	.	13	CASSLNQGTEAFF	TGTGCTAGCAGCTTAAATCAGGGGACTGAAGCTTTCTTT
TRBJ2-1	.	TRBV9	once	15	CASSRRGHPYNEQFF	TGTGCCAGCAGCCGGCGGGGGCACCCATACAATGAGCAGTTCTTC
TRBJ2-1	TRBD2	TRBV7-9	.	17	CASSQRGGLALFHEQFF	TGTGCCAGCAGCCAGAGGGGGGGACTAGCATTGTTCCATGAGCAGTTCTTC
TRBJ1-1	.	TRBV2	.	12	CASSQEGTKAFF	TGTGCCAGCAGTCAGGAGGGGACAAAAGCTTTCTTT
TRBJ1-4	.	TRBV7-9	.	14	CASSTTGTDEKLFF	TGTGCCAGCAGCACTACAGGGACCGATGAAAAACTGTTTTTT
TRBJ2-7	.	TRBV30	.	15	CAWSVEGIPSKEQYF	TGTGCCTGGAGTGTAGAGGGAATTCCATCTAAAGAGCAGTACTTC
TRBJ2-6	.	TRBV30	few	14	CAWSVRGGANVLTF	TGTGCCTGGAGTGTACGGGGTGGGGCCAACGTCCTGACTTTC
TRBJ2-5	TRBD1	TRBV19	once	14	CASSIRDREETQYF	TGTGCCAGTAGTATCCGGGACAGGGAAGAGACCCAGTACTTC
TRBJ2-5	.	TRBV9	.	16	CASSVGGYWAQETQYF	TGTGCCAGCAGCGTTGGGGGCTACTGGGCCCAAGAGACCCAGTACTTC
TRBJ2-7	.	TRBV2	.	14	CASSPKALLGEQYF	TGTGCCAGCAGTCCCAAAGCCCTTCTGGGGGAGCAGTACTTC
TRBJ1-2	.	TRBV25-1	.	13	CASSGPGGYGYTF	TGTGCCAGCAGCGGACCCGGGGGGTATGGCTACACCTTC
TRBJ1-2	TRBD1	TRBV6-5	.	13	CASSSTGEGGYTF	TGTGCCAGCAGTTCGACAGGGGAAGGAGGCTACACCTTC
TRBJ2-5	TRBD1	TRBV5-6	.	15	CATKEGGQGQETQYF	TGTGCCACTAAAGAGGGGGGACAGGGCCAAGAGACCCAGTACTTC
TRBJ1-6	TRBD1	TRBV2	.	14	CASSLDRGGSPLHF	TGTGCCAGCAGCCTTGACAGGGGTGGTTCACCCCTCCACTTT
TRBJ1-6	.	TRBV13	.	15	CASSFESSYNSPLHF	TGTGCCAGCAGCTTCGAGAGCTCCTATAATTCACCCCTCCACTTT
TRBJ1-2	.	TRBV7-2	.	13	CASSFQNLYGYTF	TGTGCCAGCAGCTTTCAGAATCTCTATGGCTACACCTTC
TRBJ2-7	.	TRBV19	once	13	CASSKGPGYEQYF	TGTGCCAGTAGTAAGGGGCCAGGGTACGAGCAGTACTTC
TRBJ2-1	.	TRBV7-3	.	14	CASSRGGGGNEQFF	TGTGCCAGCAGCCGAGGTGGAGGGGGCAATGAGCAGTTCTTC
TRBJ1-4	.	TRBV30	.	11	CAWKGSEKLFF	TGTGCCTGGAAGGGGAGTGAAAAACTGTTTTTT
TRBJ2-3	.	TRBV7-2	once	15	CASSQGWTAGDTQYF	TGTGCCAGCAGCCAAGGGTGGACAGCTGGCGATACGCAGTATTTT
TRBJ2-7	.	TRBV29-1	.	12	CSVGTPPYEQYF	TGCAGCGTCGGGACGCCACCCTACGAGCAGTACTTC
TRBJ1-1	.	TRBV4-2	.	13	CASSLSTRFEAFF	TGTGCCAGCAGCCTCTCGACCCGGTTTGAAGCTTTCTTT
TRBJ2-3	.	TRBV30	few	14	CAWSVKLGRDTQYF	TGTGCCTGGAGTGTAAAACTAGGGCGGGATACGCAGTATTTT
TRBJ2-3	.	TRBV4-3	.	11	CASSQADTQYF	TGCGCCAGCAGCCAAGCAGATACGCAGTATTTT
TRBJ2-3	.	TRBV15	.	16	CATSRSTGVRADTQYF	TGTGCCACCAGCAGGTCAACCGGAGTTCGTGCAGATACGCAGTATTTT
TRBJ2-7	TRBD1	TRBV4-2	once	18	CASSQDPLGTGVSYEQYF	TGTGCCAGCAGCCAAGATCCCCTTGGGACAGGGGTGTCCTACGAGCAGTACTTC
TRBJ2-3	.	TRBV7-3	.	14	CASSSSAFTDTQYF	TGTGCCAGCAGCTCAAGTGCATTCACAGATACGCAGTATTTT
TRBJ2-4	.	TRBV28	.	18	CASSSQGSGGLAKNIQYF	TGTGCCAGCAGTTCCCAGGGTTCCGGGGGACTAGCCAAAAACATTCAGTACTTC
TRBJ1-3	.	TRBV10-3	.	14	CATDGGDSGNTIYF	TGTGCCACCGATGGGGGGGACTCTGGAAACACCATATATTTT